These T cell receptor beta chains were read from a single sample in a study of molecular identifiers for immune sequencing clone quantification. A single record per CDR3 protein comes from TCRdb applying MiXCR to the PCR reads. Of around 460,000 distinct CDR3 sequences in the sample, about a fifth were seen once. Material for sequencing was naive CD8+ T cells from blood, with Jurkat cell RNA spiked in. The receptor set was obtained from a human donor in good health. Some libraries in this study had Jurkat cell RNA spiked in. CDR3s include the opening cysteine and the closing phenylalanine or tryptophan. The D gene is left open where the match is weak. For some rows the clone size is stated as once, few or many, or as a class when expanded; others skip it.

D gene: TRBD1; J gene: TRBJ2-7; V gene: TRBV20-1; clone size: many; CDR3 DNA: TGCAGTGCTAGGGGCAGGGGGCCCCCCTACGAGCAGTACTTC; CDR3 protein: CSARGRGPPYEQYF
D gene: NA; J gene: TRBJ2-7; V gene: TRBV21-1; clone size: few; CDR3 DNA: TGTGCCAGCCTTCCTGACAGGGAGCCCTACGAGCAGTACTTC; CDR3 protein: CASLPDREPYEQYF
D gene: NA; J gene: TRBJ2-7; V gene: TRBV5-4; clone size: NA; CDR3 DNA: TGTGCCAGCAGCTTGGAGGGTATCGTCTCGTCTGAGCAGTACTTC; CDR3 protein: CASSLEGIVSSEQYF
D gene: NA; J gene: TRBJ1-3; V gene: TRBV11-2; clone size: few; CDR3 DNA: TGTGCCAGCAGCTTATTTCCGGGAGGACGAGGAGCTACTGGAAACACCATATATTTT; CDR3 protein: CASSLFPGGRGATGNTIYF
D gene: TRBD1; J gene: TRBJ2-7; V gene: TRBV19; clone size: few; CDR3 DNA: TGTGCCAGTAGTACCGGGACAGAGTACCACGAGCAGTACTTC; CDR3 protein: CASSTGTEYHEQYF
D gene: TRBD2; J gene: TRBJ2-1; V gene: TRBV7-9; clone size: few; CDR3 DNA: TGTGCCAGCAGCCCCCGCGGGAGCGATGAGCAGTTCTTC; CDR3 protein: CASSPRGSDEQFF
D gene: TRBD1; J gene: TRBJ1-1; V gene: TRBV6-5; clone size: few; CDR3 DNA: TGTGCCAGCTCAGCAGGGGGCGAAGGGACTGAAGCTTTCTTT; CDR3 protein: CASSAGGEGTEAFF
D gene: NA; J gene: TRBJ1-2; V gene: TRBV29-1; clone size: many; CDR3 DNA: TGCAGCGTTGGGACTCCCTACGGGGGATATGGCTACACCTTC; CDR3 protein: CSVGTPYGGYGYTF
D gene: NA; J gene: TRBJ1-1; V gene: TRBV25-1; clone size: NA; CDR3 DNA: TGTGCCAGCAGTGAATTCACGGGAATCATGAACACTGAAGCTTTCTTT; CDR3 protein: CASSEFTGIMNTEAFF
D gene: NA; J gene: TRBJ2-3; V gene: TRBV5-4; clone size: many; CDR3 DNA: TGTGCCAGTCGCGGCGGGGAAGATACGCAGTATTTT; CDR3 protein: CASRGGEDTQYF
D gene: NA; J gene: TRBJ2-3; V gene: TRBV20-1; clone size: few; CDR3 DNA: TGCAGTGCTGAGGATGAGGGGAGGGGGAGGGTCACAGATACGCAGTATTTT; CDR3 protein: CSAEDEGRGRVTDTQYF
D gene: NA; J gene: TRBJ1-5; V gene: TRBV27; clone size: few; CDR3 DNA: TGTGCCAGCAGTTTGGAGGGGCCCAATCAGCCCCAGCATTTT; CDR3 protein: CASSLEGPNQPQHF
D gene: TRBD2; J gene: TRBJ2-7; V gene: TRBV28; clone size: NA; CDR3 DNA: TGTGCCAGCAGTGACCCGAGACTAGCGGAGTACGAGCAGTACTTC; CDR3 protein: CASSDPRLAEYEQYF
D gene: NA; J gene: TRBJ2-1; V gene: TRBV20-1; clone size: few; CDR3 DNA: TGCAGTGCTAGAGATCCGGAGCGAGTTTACCCCTACAATGAGCAGTTCTTC; CDR3 protein: CSARDPERVYPYNEQFF
D gene: TRBD2; J gene: TRBJ2-3; V gene: TRBV9; clone size: NA; CDR3 DNA: TGTGCCAGCAGCCCGCTAGCGGGAGGAGGGGATACGCGGTATTTT; CDR3 protein: CASSPLAGGGDTRYF
D gene: TRBD1; J gene: TRBJ1-2; V gene: TRBV29-1; clone size: many; CDR3 DNA: TGCAGCCCTCTGGGGGACAGGGTTAGTCATGGCTACACCTTC; CDR3 protein: CSPLGDRVSHGYTF
D gene: TRBD2; J gene: TRBJ2-2; V gene: TRBV7-3; clone size: few; CDR3 DNA: TGTGCCAGCAGCCAGGGGCCTAGCGGGGCCAACACCGGGGAGCTGTTTTTT; CDR3 protein: CASSQGPSGANTGELFF
D gene: NA; J gene: TRBJ1-5; V gene: TRBV6-5; clone size: NA; CDR3 DNA: TGTGCCAGCAGTTACAGTACTGGGGATCAGCCCCAGCATTTT; CDR3 protein: CASSYSTGDQPQHF
D gene: NA; J gene: TRBJ2-7; V gene: TRBV10-1; clone size: many; CDR3 DNA: TGCGCCAGCGGTCATAATCCCTACGAGCAGTACTTC; CDR3 protein: CASGHNPYEQYF
D gene: NA; J gene: TRBJ1-5; V gene: TRBV2; clone size: NA; CDR3 DNA: TGTGCCAGCAGTCAACCAGACAGTAGCAATCAGCCCCAGCATTTT; CDR3 protein: CASSQPDSSNQPQHF
D gene: NA; J gene: TRBJ1-4; V gene: TRBV4-3; clone size: few; CDR3 DNA: TGCGCCAGCAGCCAAGGAGTTGGGGCCGGAGATGAAAAACTGTTTTTT; CDR3 protein: CASSQGVGAGDEKLFF
D gene: NA; J gene: TRBJ1-2; V gene: TRBV18; clone size: NA; CDR3 DNA: TGTGCCAGCTCACCAACGAGTCAGGGGACCTTTAACTATGGCTACACCTTC; CDR3 protein: CASSPTSQGTFNYGYTF
D gene: NA; J gene: TRBJ2-1; V gene: TRBV6-5; clone size: NA; CDR3 DNA: TGTGCCAGCAGCAGGGGACCGGGAGGATACAATGAGCAGTTCTTC; CDR3 protein: CASSRGPGGYNEQFF
D gene: TRBD2; J gene: TRBJ2-7; V gene: TRBV4-3; clone size: NA; CDR3 DNA: TGCGCCAGCAGCCAAGATAGTTCGGGGGGTTTGTACGAGCAGTACTTC; CDR3 protein: CASSQDSSGGLYEQYF
D gene: NA; J gene: TRBJ1-1; V gene: TRBV7-9; clone size: many; CDR3 DNA: TGTGCCAGCAGCTTGGAACAGGGACTATTAACTGAAGCTTTCTTT; CDR3 protein: CASSLEQGLLTEAFF
D gene: NA; J gene: TRBJ2-3; V gene: TRBV4-2; clone size: many; CDR3 DNA: TGTGCCAGCAGCCAAGAGTACTCTAGCACAGATACGCAGTATTTT; CDR3 protein: CASSQEYSSTDTQYF
D gene: NA; J gene: TRBJ2-3; V gene: TRBV30; clone size: NA; CDR3 DNA: TGTGCCTGGAACGGTCAGGGGCCAGATACGCAGTATTTT; CDR3 protein: CAWNGQGPDTQYF
D gene: TRBD2; J gene: TRBJ2-7; V gene: TRBV7-9; clone size: many; CDR3 DNA: TGTGCCAGCAGCCCCCCGGGGGGGACTAGTTCTTACGAGCAGTACTTC; CDR3 protein: CASSPPGGTSSYEQYF
D gene: NA; J gene: TRBJ2-2; V gene: TRBV6-2/TRBV6-3; clone size: many; CDR3 DNA: TGTGCCAGCAGTTACTCGTCGGCTGCCGGGGAGCTGTTTTTT; CDR3 protein: CASSYSSAAGELFF
D gene: TRBD2; J gene: TRBJ2-7; V gene: TRBV27; clone size: few; CDR3 DNA: TGTGCCAGCAGTCCGGAGCGGGACGGCTACGAGCAGTACTTC; CDR3 protein: CASSPERDGYEQYF
D gene: TRBD1; J gene: TRBJ2-7; V gene: TRBV7-9; clone size: few; CDR3 DNA: TGTGCCAGCAGCGACGGAACCGGGACAGGTGACTACGAGCAGTACTTC; CDR3 protein: CASSDGTGTGDYEQYF
D gene: TRBD1; J gene: TRBJ1-4; V gene: TRBV18; clone size: NA; CDR3 DNA: TGTGCCAGCTCAACACCGGGACAGGGGGATGATGAAAAACTGTTTTTT; CDR3 protein: CASSTPGQGDDEKLFF
D gene: TRBD1; J gene: TRBJ2-4; V gene: TRBV6-6; clone size: many; CDR3 DNA: TGTGCCAGCAGCACAACAGGGGGGTTAGCCAAAAACATTCAGTACTTC; CDR3 protein: CASSTTGGLAKNIQYF
D gene: TRBD1; J gene: TRBJ1-1; V gene: TRBV13; clone size: few; CDR3 DNA: TGTGCCAGCAGCTGGGGGACAGGACTCGGGAACACTGAAGCTTTCTTT; CDR3 protein: CASSWGTGLGNTEAFF
D gene: NA; J gene: TRBJ2-2; V gene: TRBV28; clone size: few; CDR3 DNA: TGTGCCAGCAGTTTGGAGGGCCACGGGGAGCTGTTTTTT; CDR3 protein: CASSLEGHGELFF
D gene: TRBD2; J gene: TRBJ2-2; V gene: TRBV6-2/TRBV6-3; clone size: few; CDR3 DNA: TGTGCCAGCAGTTACTGGTTCGTCGCTAGCGGGGGGAACACCGGGGAGCTGTTTTTT; CDR3 protein: CASSYWFVASGGNTGELFF
D gene: TRBD1; J gene: TRBJ2-5; V gene: TRBV7-9; clone size: many; CDR3 DNA: TGTGCCAGCAGAGCCGGGACAGAAGAGACCCAGTACTTC; CDR3 protein: CASRAGTEETQYF
D gene: NA; J gene: TRBJ1-6; V gene: TRBV30; clone size: many; CDR3 DNA: TGTGCCTGGAGTGTAATAGAACTCCCGGCCAACCTCCACTTT; CDR3 protein: CAWSVIELPANLHF
D gene: NA; J gene: TRBJ2-7; V gene: TRBV27; clone size: many; CDR3 DNA: TGTGCCACGGGACTTCGCGACGGGGGCGAGCAGTACTTC; CDR3 protein: CATGLRDGGEQYF
D gene: NA; J gene: TRBJ1-6; V gene: TRBV4-3; clone size: NA; CDR3 DNA: TGCGCCAGCAGCCAACAGGGGTCTAATTCACCCCTCCACTTT; CDR3 protein: CASSQQGSNSPLHF
D gene: TRBD2; J gene: TRBJ2-1; V gene: TRBV30; clone size: NA; CDR3 DNA: TGTGCCTGGAGGGGGAGCGGGACGAATGAGCAGTTCTTC; CDR3 protein: CAWRGSGTNEQFF
D gene: NA; J gene: TRBJ2-2; V gene: TRBV7-9; clone size: many; CDR3 DNA: TGTGCCAGCAGCTCAGGCCTCTACGGGGAGCTGTTTTTT; CDR3 protein: CASSSGLYGELFF
D gene: TRBD2; J gene: TRBJ2-1; V gene: TRBV7-2; clone size: NA; CDR3 DNA: TGTGCCAGCAGCTCCCTGGGTCTAGCGGGGGGCTATGAGCAGTTCTTC; CDR3 protein: CASSSLGLAGGYEQFF
D gene: NA; J gene: TRBJ2-1; V gene: TRBV5-4; clone size: few; CDR3 DNA: TGTGCCAGCAGCTTGACTGTTAGCTCCTACAATGAGCAGTTCTTC; CDR3 protein: CASSLTVSSYNEQFF
D gene: TRBD1; J gene: TRBJ2-3; V gene: TRBV24-1; clone size: NA; CDR3 DNA: TGTGCCACCAGTGAGGGACAGGGTGCCCTGATCACAGATACGCAGTATTTT; CDR3 protein: CATSEGQGALITDTQYF
D gene: NA; J gene: TRBJ2-5; V gene: TRBV5-6; clone size: few; CDR3 DNA: TGTGCCAGCAGCTTAATTCTGTACCAAGAGACCCAGTACTTC; CDR3 protein: CASSLILYQETQYF
D gene: NA; J gene: TRBJ1-5; V gene: TRBV2; clone size: many; CDR3 DNA: TGTGCCAGCAGTGAGATTTATAGCAATCAGCCCCAGCATTTT; CDR3 protein: CASSEIYSNQPQHF
D gene: NA; J gene: TRBJ1-5; V gene: TRBV6-2/TRBV6-3; clone size: many; CDR3 DNA: TGTGCCAGCAGATCCACAGGTGTCGGCAATCAGCCCCAGCATTTT; CDR3 protein: CASRSTGVGNQPQHF
D gene: TRBD2; J gene: TRBJ2-3; V gene: TRBV6-5; clone size: few; CDR3 DNA: TGTGCCAGCAGAGAAATAGCGGGGTTAAGCACAGATACGCAGTATTTT; CDR3 protein: CASREIAGLSTDTQYF
D gene: NA; J gene: TRBJ2-7; V gene: TRBV25-1; clone size: few; CDR3 DNA: TGTGCCAGCAGCGAAGGGACCTTATTCGGGACCGAGCAGTACTTC; CDR3 protein: CASSEGTLFGTEQYF
D gene: TRBD1; J gene: TRBJ2-7; V gene: TRBV14; clone size: NA; CDR3 DNA: TGTGCCAGCAGCCCTAGGGACAGGGGTGGGGAGCAGTACTTC; CDR3 protein: CASSPRDRGGEQYF